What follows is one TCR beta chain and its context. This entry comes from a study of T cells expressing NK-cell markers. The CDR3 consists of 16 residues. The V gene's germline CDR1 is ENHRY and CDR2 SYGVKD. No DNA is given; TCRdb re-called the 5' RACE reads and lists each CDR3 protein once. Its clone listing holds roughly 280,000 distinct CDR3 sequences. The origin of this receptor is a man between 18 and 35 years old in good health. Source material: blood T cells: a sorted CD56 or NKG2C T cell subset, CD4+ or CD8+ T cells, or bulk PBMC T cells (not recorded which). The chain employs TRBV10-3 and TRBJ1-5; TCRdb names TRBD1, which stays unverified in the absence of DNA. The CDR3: CAISERGQLSNQPQHF.